The sequence of this TCR beta chain was determined in a study of graft-versus-host responses after intestinal transplantation. Study-wide results and caveats: Individuals who had graft-donor T cell macrochimerism had allografts that showed high graft-versus-host to host-versus-graft clonal ratios. In recipient marrow, GvH clones were found, and some appeared first in ileum or blood.

Here immunoSEQ multiplex PCR was the method, and the copy in TCRdb shows in-frame clones only, minus some. This sample has tens of thousands of clones; approximately 96% occur once, and the top ten carry approximately 0.53%. For this clone: Its antigen is as yet unknown.

The origin of this receptor is a human donor who was the organ donor for an intestinal transplant. Sequenced material: unstimulated CD8+ T cells sorted from spleen or lymph node cells, taken before transplant.

This CDR3 is CASSASGGGYEQYF. The CDR3 bases are TGTGCCAGCAGTGCGAGCGGTGGGGGCTACGAGCAGTACTTC. The V and J genes are TRBV11-2 and TRBJ2-5, with D perhaps assigned TRBD1 or TRBD2 (5 bases each). The tail of the sequence fits TRBJ2-7 better, so the J call may be wrong. CDR1 is SGHAT and CDR2 is FQNNGV in the germline V gene. The CDR3 loop spans 14 amino acids.